The entry that follows covers one TCR beta chain sequence. Everyone who took part was about 18 to 90 years old, and they came from about two dozen US areas. Exposed enrollees encountered a COVID-19 case at some point within 2 weeks before study entry. Methods used by the authors: From reference gene primer amplification, estimates of nucleated cell counts were derived. Produced via immunoSEQ multiplex PCR; TCRdb's table is partial and in-frame only. V and J calls and clone size follow that table, whereas D and trimming were derived from the DNA. The repertoire consists of hundreds of thousands of clones, with about four fifths occurring once and the leading ten covering roughly 5%. This sample is drawn from a study of blood T cell repertoires in COVID-19. Study-level background: Both acute and convalescent COVID-19 samples were obtained from the United States, Italy and Spain.

Looked up from germline, CDR1 is LGHDT and CDR2 is YNNKEL (reference sequence). This CDR3 spans 16 amino acids. V lost 5 bases and J 0 bases, leaving 16 bases between the germline ends. This clonotype was sampled from a woman aged 45-65 years who had been exposed to COVID-19. The chain carries TRBV3-1 (or the pseudogene TRBV3-2) and TRBJ1-1; maybe TRBD1 (6 bases). The specimen was PBMCs or T cells enriched from blood (not recorded which). The CDR3 nucleotides read TGTGCCAGCAGCGAAGGGGGGGGAACCATGAACACTGAAGCTTTCTTT. Its protein is CASSEGGGTMNTEAFF.